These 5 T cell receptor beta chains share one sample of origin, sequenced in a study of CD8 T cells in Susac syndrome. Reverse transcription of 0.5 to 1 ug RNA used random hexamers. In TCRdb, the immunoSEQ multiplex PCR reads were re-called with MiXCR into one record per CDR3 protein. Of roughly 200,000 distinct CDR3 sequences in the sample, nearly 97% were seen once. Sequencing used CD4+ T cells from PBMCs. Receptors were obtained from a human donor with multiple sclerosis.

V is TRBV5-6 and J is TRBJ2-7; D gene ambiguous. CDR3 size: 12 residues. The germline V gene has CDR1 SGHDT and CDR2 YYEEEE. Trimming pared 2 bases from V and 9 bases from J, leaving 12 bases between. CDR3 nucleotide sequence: TGTGCCAGCAGCTTCAGGTGGGCTGGGCAGTACTTC. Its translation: CASSFRWAGQYF.

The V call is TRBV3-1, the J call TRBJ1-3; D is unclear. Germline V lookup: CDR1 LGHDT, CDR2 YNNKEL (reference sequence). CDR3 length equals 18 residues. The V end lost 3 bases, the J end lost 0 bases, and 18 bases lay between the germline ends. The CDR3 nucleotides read TGTGCCAGCAGCCACTCCATCCGGCGTATTAGCTCTGGAAACACCATATATTTT. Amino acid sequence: CASSHSIRRISSGNTIYF. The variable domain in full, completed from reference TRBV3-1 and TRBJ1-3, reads DTAVSQTPKYLVTQMGNDKSIKCEQNLGHDTMYWYKQDSKKFLKIMFSYNNKELIINETVPNRFSPKSPDKAHLNLHINSLELGDSAVYFCASSHSIRRISSGNTIYFGEGSWLTVV.

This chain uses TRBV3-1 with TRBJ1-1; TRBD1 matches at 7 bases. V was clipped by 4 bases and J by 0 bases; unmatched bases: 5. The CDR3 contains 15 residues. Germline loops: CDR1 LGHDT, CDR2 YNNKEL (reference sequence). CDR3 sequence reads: CASSRPGQLNTEAFF. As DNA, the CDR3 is TGTGCCAGCAGCCGTCCGGGACAGTTGAACACTGAAGCTTTCTTT.

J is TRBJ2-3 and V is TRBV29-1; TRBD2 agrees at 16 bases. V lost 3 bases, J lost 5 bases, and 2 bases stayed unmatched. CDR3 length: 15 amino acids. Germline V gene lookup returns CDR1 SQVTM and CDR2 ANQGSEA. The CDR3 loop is CSVEGLAGGRDTQYF. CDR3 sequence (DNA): TGCAGCGTTGAGGGACTAGCGGGGGGGCGAGATACGCAGTATTTT.

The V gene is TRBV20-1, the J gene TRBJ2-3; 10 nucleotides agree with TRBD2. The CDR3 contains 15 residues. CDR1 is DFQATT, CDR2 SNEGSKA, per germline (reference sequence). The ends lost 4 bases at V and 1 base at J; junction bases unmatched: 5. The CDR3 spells CSATVTSGGTDTQYF. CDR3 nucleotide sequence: TGCAGTGCTACCGTAACTAGCGGGGGCACAGATACGCAGTATTTT.